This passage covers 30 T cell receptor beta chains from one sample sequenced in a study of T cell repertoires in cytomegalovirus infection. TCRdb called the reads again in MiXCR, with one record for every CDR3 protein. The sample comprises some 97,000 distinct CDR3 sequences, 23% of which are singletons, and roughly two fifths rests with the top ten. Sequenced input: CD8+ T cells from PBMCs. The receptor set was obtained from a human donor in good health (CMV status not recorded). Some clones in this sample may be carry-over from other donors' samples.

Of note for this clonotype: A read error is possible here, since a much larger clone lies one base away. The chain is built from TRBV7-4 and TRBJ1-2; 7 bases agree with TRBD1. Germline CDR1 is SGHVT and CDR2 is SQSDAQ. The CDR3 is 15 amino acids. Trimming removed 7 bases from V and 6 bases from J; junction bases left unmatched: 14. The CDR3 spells CASNSSRDSYNGYTF. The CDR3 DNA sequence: TGTGCCAGCAACTCCTCCCGGGACAGTTATAATGGCTACACCTTC.

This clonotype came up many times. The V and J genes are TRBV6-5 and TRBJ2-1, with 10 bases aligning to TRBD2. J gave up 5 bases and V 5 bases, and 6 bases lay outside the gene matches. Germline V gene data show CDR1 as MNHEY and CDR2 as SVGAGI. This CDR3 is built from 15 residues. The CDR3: CASSDRLAGDNEQFF. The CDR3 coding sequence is TGTGCCAGCAGTGACAGGCTAGCGGGAGACAATGAGCAGTTCTTC.

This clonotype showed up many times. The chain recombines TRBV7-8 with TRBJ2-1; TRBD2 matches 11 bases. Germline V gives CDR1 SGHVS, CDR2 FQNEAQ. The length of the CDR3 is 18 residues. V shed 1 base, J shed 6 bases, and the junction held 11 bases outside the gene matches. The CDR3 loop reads CASSLVLAGGPLGNEQFF. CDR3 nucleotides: TGTGCCAGCAGCTTAGTCCTAGCGGGAGGTCCCCTTGGCAATGAGCAGTTCTTC.

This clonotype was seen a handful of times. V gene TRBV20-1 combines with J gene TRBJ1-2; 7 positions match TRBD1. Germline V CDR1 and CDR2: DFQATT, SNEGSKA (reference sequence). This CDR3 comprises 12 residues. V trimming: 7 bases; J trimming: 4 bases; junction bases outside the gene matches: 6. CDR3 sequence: CSVAGGTYGYTF. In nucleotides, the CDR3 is TGCAGTGTGGCAGGGGGTACCTATGGCTACACCTTC.

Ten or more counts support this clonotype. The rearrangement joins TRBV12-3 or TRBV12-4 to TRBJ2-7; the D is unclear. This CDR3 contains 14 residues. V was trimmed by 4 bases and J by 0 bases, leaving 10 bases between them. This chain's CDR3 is CASSSEFLSYEQYF. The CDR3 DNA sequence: TGTGCCAGCAGTTCTGAATTCCTCTCCTACGAGCAGTACTTC.

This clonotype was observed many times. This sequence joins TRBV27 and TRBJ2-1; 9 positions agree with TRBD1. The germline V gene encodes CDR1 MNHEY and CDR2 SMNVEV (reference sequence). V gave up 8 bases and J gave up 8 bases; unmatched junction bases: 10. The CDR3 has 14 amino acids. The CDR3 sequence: CASEQTGGKDEQFF. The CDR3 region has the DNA TGTGCCAGCGAACAGACAGGGGGAAAGGATGAGCAGTTCTTC.

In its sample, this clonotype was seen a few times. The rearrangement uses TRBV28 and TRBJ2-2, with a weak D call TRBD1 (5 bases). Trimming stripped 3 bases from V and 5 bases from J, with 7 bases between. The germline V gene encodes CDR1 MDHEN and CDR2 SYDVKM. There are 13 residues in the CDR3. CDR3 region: CASSFRETGELFF. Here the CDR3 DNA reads TGTGCCAGCAGTTTCAGGGAAACCGGGGAGCTGTTTTTT.

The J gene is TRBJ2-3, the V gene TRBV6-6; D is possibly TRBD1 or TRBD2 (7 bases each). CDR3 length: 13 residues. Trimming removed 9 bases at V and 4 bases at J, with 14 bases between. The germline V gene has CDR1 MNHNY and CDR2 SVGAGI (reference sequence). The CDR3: CASLRGGSDTQYF. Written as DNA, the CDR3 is TGTGCCAGTCTCAGGGGGGGCTCAGATACGCAGTATTTT.

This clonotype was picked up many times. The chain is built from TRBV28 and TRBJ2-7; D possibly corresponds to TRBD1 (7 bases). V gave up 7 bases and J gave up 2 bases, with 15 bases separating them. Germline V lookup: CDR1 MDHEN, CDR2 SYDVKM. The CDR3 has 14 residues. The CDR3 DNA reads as TGTGCCAGCAACGGCAGGGGGGTTACCTACGAGCAGTACTTC. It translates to CASNGRGVTYEQYF.

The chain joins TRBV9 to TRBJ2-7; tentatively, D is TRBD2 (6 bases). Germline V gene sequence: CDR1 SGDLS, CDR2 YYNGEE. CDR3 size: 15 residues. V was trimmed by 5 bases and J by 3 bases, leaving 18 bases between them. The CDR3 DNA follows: TGTGCCAGCAGTCCCTCGGGGGACCCAATCTACGAGCAGTACTTC. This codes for CASSPSGDPIYEQYF.

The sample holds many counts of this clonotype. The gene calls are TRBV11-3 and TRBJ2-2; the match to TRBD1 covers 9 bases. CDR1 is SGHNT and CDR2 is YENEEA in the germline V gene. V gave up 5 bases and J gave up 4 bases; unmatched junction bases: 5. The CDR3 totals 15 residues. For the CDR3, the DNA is TGTGCCAGCAGCCCGCGGACAGGGGCCACCGGGGAGCTGTTTTTT. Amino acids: CASSPRTGATGELFF. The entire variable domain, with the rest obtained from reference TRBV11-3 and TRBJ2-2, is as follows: EAGVVQSPRYKIIEKKQPVAFWCNPISGHNTLYWYLQNLGQGPELLIRYENEEAVDDSQLPKDRFSAERLKGVDSTLKIQPAELGDSAVYLCASSPRTGATGELFFGEGSRLTVL.

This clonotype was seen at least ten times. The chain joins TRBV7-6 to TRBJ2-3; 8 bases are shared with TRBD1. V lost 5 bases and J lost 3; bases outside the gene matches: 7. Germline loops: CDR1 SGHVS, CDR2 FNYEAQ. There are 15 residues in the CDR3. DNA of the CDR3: TGTGCCAGCAGCGCCGGGACAGGCAAAACAGATACGCAGTATTTT. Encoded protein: CASSAGTGKTDTQYF. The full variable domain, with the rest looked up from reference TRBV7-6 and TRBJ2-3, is GAGVSQSPRYKVTKRGQDVALRCDPISGHVSLYWYRQALGQGPEFLTYFNYEAQQDKSGLPNDRFSAERPEGSISTLTIQRTEQRDSAMYRCASSAGTGKTDTQYFGPGTRLTVL.

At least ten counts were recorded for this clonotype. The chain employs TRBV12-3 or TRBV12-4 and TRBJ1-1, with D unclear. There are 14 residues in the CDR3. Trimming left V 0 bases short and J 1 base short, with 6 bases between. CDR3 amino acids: CASSLAATNTEAFF. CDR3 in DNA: TGTGCCAGCAGTTTAGCAGCCACGAACACTGAAGCTTTCTTT.

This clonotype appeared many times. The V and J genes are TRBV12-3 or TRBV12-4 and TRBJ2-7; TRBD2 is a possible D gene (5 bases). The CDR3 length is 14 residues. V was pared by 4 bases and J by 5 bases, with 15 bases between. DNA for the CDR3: TGTGCCAGCAGTTCATCAACTAGTTCCCACGAGCAGTACTTC. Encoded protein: CASSSSTSSHEQYF.

As DNA, the CDR3 is TGTGCCACCAGGCAGGGCAATCAGCCCCAGCATTTT. Amino acid sequence: CATRQGNQPQHF. This chain uses TRBV15 with TRBJ1-5; no clear D gene. Germline CDR1 and CDR2: LNHNV and YYDKDF (reference sequence). This CDR3 contains 12 residues. Trimming removed 6 bases from V and 2 bases from J, with 5 bases in between. The entire variable domain, with the rest obtained from reference TRBV15 and TRBJ1-5, is as follows: DAMVIQNPRYQVTQFGKPVTLSCSQTLNHNVMYWYQQKSSQAPKLLFHYYDKDFNNEADTPDNFQSRRPNTSFCFLDIRSPGLGDTAMYLCATRQGNQPQHFGDGTRLSIL.

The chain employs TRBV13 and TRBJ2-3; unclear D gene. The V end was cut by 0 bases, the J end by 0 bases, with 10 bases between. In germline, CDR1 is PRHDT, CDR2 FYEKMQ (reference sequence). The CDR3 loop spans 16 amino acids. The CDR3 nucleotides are TGTGCCAGCAGCTTAGGCGGTGGTATTAGCACAGATACGCAGTATTTT. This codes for CASSLGGGISTDTQYF.

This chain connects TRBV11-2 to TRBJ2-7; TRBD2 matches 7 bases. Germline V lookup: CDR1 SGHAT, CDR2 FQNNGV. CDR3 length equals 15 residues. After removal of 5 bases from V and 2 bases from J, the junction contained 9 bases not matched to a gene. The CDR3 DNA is TGTGCCAGCAGCGCCACGGGGGGACTCCCCTACGAGCAGTACTTC. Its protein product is CASSATGGLPYEQYF.

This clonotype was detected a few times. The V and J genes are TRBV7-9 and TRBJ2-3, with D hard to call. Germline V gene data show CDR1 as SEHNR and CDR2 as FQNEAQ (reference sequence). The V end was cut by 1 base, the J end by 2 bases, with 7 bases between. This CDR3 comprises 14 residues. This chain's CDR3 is CASSLGASTDTQYF. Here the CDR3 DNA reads TGTGCCAGCAGCTTAGGGGCCTCCACAGATACGCAGTATTTT. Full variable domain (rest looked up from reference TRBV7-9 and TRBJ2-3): DTGVSQNPRHKITKRGQNVTFRCDPISEHNRLYWYRQTLGQGPEFLTYFQNEAQLEKSRLLSDRFSAERPKGSFSTLEIQRTEQGDSAMYLCASSLGASTDTQYFGPGTRLTVL.

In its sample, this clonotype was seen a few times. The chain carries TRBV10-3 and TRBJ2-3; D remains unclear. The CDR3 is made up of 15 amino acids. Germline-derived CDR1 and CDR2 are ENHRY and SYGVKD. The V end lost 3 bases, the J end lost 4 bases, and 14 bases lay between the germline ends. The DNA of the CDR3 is TGTGCCATCAGTGACGGTGGTGGGTTGCCAGATACGCAGTATTTT. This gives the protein CAISDGGGLPDTQYF.

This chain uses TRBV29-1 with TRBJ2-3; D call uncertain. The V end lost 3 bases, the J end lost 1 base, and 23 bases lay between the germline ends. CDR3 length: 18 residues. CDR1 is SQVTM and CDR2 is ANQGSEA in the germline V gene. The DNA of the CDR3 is TGCAGCGTTGACGCCTATCTCCAGACACCGTGGGGCACAGATACGCAGTATTTT. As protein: CSVDAYLQTPWGTDTQYF.

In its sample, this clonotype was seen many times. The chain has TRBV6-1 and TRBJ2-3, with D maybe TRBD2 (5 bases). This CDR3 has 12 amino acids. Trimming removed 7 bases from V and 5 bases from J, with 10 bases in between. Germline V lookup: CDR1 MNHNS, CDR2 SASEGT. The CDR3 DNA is TGTGCCAGCACGGGGTCGGGAGATACGCAGTATTTT. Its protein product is CASTGSGDTQYF.

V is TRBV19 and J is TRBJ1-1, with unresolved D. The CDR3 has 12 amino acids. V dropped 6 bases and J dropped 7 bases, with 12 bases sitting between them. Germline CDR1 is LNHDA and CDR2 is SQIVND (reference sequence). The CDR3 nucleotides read TGTGCCAGTAGCGTCCCAGAAGTTGAAGCTTTCTTT. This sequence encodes CASSVPEVEAFF.

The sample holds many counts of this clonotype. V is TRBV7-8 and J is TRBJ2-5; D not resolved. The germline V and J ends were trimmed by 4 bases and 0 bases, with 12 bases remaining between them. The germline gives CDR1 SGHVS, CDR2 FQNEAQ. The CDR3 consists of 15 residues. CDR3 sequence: CASSSLERDQETQYF. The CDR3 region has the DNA TGTGCCAGCAGCTCCCTTGAACGGGACCAAGAGACCCAGTACTTC.

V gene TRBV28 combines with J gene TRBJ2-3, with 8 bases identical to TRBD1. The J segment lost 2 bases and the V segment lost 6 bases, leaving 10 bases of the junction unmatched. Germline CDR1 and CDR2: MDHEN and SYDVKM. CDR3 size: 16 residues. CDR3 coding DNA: TGTGCCAGCAGCTATCCACCGGGACAGGCCACAGATACGCAGTATTTT. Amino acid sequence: CASSYPPGQATDTQYF.

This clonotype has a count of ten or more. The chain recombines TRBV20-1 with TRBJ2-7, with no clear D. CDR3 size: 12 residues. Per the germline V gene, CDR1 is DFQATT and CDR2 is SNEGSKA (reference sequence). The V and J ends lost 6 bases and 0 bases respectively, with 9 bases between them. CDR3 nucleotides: TGCAGTGCCACGCGCTCCTCCTACGAGCAGTACTTC. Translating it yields CSATRSSYEQYF.

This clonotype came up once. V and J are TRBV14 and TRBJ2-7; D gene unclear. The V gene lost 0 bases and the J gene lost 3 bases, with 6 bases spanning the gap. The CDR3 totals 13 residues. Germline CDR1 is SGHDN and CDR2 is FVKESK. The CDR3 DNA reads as TGTGCCAGCAGCCAAGAGTACGGCTACGAGCAGTACTTC. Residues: CASSQEYGYEQYF.

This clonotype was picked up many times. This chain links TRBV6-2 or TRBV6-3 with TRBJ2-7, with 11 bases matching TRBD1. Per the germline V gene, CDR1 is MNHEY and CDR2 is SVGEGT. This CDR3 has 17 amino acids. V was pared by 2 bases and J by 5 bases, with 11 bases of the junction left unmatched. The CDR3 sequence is CASSYEGTGGPFDEQYF. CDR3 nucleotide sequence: TGTGCCAGCAGTTACGAGGGGACAGGGGGACCGTTCGACGAGCAGTACTTC.

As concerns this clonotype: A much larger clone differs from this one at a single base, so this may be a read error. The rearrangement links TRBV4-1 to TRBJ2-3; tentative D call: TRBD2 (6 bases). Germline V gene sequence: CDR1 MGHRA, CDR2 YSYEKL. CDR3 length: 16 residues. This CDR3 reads CASSQDMATSTETQYF. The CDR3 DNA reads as TGCGCCAGCAGCCAAGATATGGCAACTAGCACAGAAACGCAGTATTTT.

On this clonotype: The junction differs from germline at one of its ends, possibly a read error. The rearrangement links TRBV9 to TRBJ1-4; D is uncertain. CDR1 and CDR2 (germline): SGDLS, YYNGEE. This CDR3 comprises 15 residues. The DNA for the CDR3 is TGTGCCAGCAGCGTAGACGGACGGCCTAATGGAAAACTGTTTTTT. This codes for CASSVDGRPNGKLFF.

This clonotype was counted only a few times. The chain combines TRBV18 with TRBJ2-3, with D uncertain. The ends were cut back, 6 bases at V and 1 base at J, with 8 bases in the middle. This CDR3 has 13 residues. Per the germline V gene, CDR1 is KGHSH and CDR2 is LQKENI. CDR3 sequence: CASSDFRTDTQYF. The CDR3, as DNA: TGTGCCAGCTCCGACTTTCGCACAGATACGCAGTATTTT. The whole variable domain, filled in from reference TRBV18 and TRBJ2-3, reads NAGVMQNPRHLVRRRGQEARLRCSPMKGHSHVYWYRQLPEEGLKFMVYLQKENIIDESGMPKERFSAEFPKEGPSILRIQQVVRGDSAAYFCASSDFRTDTQYFGPGTRLTVL.